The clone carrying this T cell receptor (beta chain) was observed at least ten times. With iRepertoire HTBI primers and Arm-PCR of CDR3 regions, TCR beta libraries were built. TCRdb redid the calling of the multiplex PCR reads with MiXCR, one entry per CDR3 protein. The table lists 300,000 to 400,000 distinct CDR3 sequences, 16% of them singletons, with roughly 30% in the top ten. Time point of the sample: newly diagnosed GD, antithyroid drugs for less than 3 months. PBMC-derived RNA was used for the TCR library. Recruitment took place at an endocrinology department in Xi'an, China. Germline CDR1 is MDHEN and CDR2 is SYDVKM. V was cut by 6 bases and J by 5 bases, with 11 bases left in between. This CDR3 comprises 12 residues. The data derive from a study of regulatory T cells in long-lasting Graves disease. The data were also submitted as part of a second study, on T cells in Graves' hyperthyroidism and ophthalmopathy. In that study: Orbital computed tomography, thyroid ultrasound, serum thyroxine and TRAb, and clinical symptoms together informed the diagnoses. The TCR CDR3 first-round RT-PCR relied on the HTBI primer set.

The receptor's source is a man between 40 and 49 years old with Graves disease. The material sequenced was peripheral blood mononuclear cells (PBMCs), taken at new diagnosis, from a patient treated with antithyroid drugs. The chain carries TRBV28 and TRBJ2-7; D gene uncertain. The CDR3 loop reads CASSLIEDEQYF. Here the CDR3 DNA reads TGTGCCAGCAGCTTAATAGAGGACGAGCAGTACTTC.